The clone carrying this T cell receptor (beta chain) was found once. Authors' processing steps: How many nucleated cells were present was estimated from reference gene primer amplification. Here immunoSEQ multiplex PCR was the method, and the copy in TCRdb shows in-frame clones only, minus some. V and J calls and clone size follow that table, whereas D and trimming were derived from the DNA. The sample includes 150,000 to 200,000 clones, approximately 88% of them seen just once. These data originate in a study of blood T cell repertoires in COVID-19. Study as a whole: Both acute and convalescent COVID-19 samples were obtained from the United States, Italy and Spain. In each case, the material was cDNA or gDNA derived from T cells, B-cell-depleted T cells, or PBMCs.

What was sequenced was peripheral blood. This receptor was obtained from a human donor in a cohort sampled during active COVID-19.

CDR3 sequence (DNA): TGTGCCAGCAGCGTCTCCGGGGAGCTGTTTTTT. It codes for CASSVSGELFF. The rearrangement uses TRBV9 and TRBJ2-2; D is unclear. Trimming took off 2 bases at V and 6 bases at J, with 2 bases between the two ends. The CDR3 covers 11 residues. Germline V gene lookup returns CDR1 SGDLS and CDR2 YYNGEE.